These 11 T cell receptor beta chains originate from one sample sequenced in a study of response to subunit inactivated influenza vaccine. TCRdb re-derived calls from the RT-PCR reads in MiXCR, one entry per CDR3 protein. The repertoire has roughly 760,000 distinct CDR3 sequences, roughly 20% of them found once; the top ten carry about 10%. This material consisted of PBMCs from blood, taken around 5 days after vaccination. The origin of the receptors is a man between 50 and 59 years old who received an inactivated influenza vaccine.

The V call is TRBV27, the J call TRBJ2-7, with D perhaps TRBD2 (6 bases). Trimming removed 2 bases at V and 4 bases at J, with 15 bases between. CDR3 length equals 15 residues. Germline V gives CDR1 MNHEY, CDR2 SMNVEV (reference sequence). CDR3 region: CASSLGSSAQYEQYF. DNA for the CDR3: TGTGCCAGCAGTTTAGGATCTAGCGCACAGTACGAGCAGTACTTC.

The chain couples TRBV20-1 to TRBJ2-7; D is unresolved. Between the trimmed V and J ends, which lost 5 bases and 1 base, there was a span of 12 bases. The germline V gene encodes CDR1 DFQATT and CDR2 SNEGSKA (reference sequence). This CDR3 is 13 amino acids long. This chain's CDR3 is CSAYRRLSYEQYF. CDR3 nucleotide sequence: TGCAGTGCTTATCGCCGATTGTCCTACGAGCAGTACTTC.

The chain has TRBV12-5 and TRBJ2-1; TRBD1 matches at 8 bases. This CDR3 has 13 residues. The germline V gene encodes CDR1 LGHNT and CDR2 FRNRAP. The ends lost 6 bases at V and 8 bases at J; junction bases unmatched: 6. This CDR3 is CASGRQGKYEQFF. In nucleotides, the CDR3 is TGTGCTAGTGGCAGACAGGGGAAATATGAGCAGTTCTTC.

Remarks on this clonotype: A read error is possible here, since a much larger clone lies one base away. This chain uses TRBV7-3 with TRBJ2-1, with D unclear. The V end lost 5 bases, the J end lost 7 bases, and 6 bases lay between the germline ends. The CDR3 extends over 11 amino acids. Looked up from germline, CDR1 is SGHTA and CDR2 is FQGTGA. The CDR3 spells CASSASNEQFF. The CDR3 DNA reads TGTGCCAGCAGCGCCTCGAATGAGCAGTTCTTC.

The sample holds many counts of this clonotype. This chain links TRBV7-9 with TRBJ2-1, with D unresolved. V was trimmed by 3 bases and J by 0 bases, leaving 9 bases between them. This CDR3 has 15 amino acids. Germline CDR1 is SEHNR and CDR2 is FQNEAQ (reference sequence). CDR3 bases: TGTGCCAGCAGCTTTGAACGGAGCTCCTACAATGAGCAGTTCTTC. This gives the protein CASSFERSSYNEQFF. Variable domain in full (rest from reference TRBV7-9 and TRBJ2-1): DTGVSQNPRHKITKRGQNVTFRCDPISEHNRLYWYRQTLGQGPEFLTYFQNEAQLEKSRLLSDRFSAERPKGSFSTLEIQRTEQGDSAMYLCASSFERSSYNEQFFGPGTRLTVL.

The chain combines TRBV27 with TRBJ2-7, with TRBD2 identical over 7 bases. Germline CDR1 MNHEY, CDR2 SMNVEV (reference sequence). The CDR3 runs 16 residues. J lost 7 bases, V lost 2 bases, and 14 bases had no gene match. CDR3 region: CASSLGGGRAFWEQYF. CDR3 DNA sequence: TGTGCCAGCAGTTTAGGGGGTGGGAGGGCCTTCTGGGAGCAGTACTTC.

This clonotype was detected only a few times. J is TRBJ2-2 and V is TRBV20-1; unclear D gene. The ends were cut back, 5 bases at V and 8 bases at J, with 15 bases in the middle. Germline values: CDR1 DFQATT, CDR2 SNEGSKA (reference sequence). This CDR3 spans 13 amino acids. The CDR3, as DNA: TGCAGTGCTCCAGCCCACATGGGTGGGGAGCTGTTTTTT. Its protein is CSAPAHMGGELFF.

This clonotype showed up just a few times. CDR3 amino acids: CASSDHGANEKLFF. CDR3 nucleotide sequence: TGTGCCAGCAGTGATCACGGGGCTAATGAAAAACTGTTTTTT. The chain couples TRBV25-1 to TRBJ1-4, with D hard to call. The ends were cut back, 3 bases at V and 3 bases at J, with 8 bases in the middle. Looked up from germline, CDR1 is MGHDK and CDR2 is SYGVNS. CDR3 length: 14 amino acids.

The chain has TRBV3-1 and TRBJ1-6; 9 bases line up with TRBD1. The CDR3 covers 15 residues. V lost 4 bases, J lost 8 bases, and 6 bases stayed unmatched. Germline-derived CDR1 and CDR2 are LGHDT and YNNKEL (reference sequence). The CDR3 region is CASSLVTGGYSPLHF. For the CDR3, the DNA is TGTGCCAGCAGCCTTGTGACAGGGGGTTATTCACCCCTCCACTTT.

The CDR3 DNA is TGCGCCAGCAGCTTGGAGGGGGCGGAATCCAATGAGCAGTTCTTC. It translates to CASSLEGAESNEQFF. This chain links TRBV5-1 with TRBJ2-1; 7 positions match TRBD1. The CDR3 length is 15 residues. The V segment lost 0 bases and the J segment 6 bases; nucleotides outside the gene matches: 6. The V gene's germline CDR1 is SGHRS and CDR2 YFSETQ.

There are a few counts of this clonotype. The chain links TRBV11-2 to TRBJ1-2; 9 nucleotides match TRBD1. There are 19 residues in the CDR3. CDR1 and CDR2 from the germline V gene are SGHAT and FQNNGV. V trimming: 5 bases; J trimming: 2 bases; junction bases outside the gene matches: 18. CDR3 nucleotide sequence: TGTGCCAGCAGCCGGCGGGGAACAGGGGGCTCTCAAACCAACTATGGCTACACCTTC. Translated, it gives CASSRRGTGGSQTNYGYTF.